A selection of T cell receptor beta chains follows, all from one sample in a study of CD8 T cells in Susac syndrome. One entry per CDR3 protein, called by TCRdb with MiXCR from the immunoSEQ multiplex PCR reads. The sample comprises around 190,000 distinct CDR3 sequences, 85% to 95% of which are singletons, and roughly 0.16% rests with the top ten. Material: CD8+ T cells from PBMCs. These receptors were obtained from a human donor with multiple sclerosis. Both conserved end residues are part of each CDR3. A D gene is named only where the DNA matches it firmly. Expanded clones get a size class; other rows say once, few or many, or leave the size out.

V: TRBV27
size: -
J: TRBJ1-5
D: TRBD1
length: 15
DNA: TGTGCCAGCAGCACGACAGGGGGCATGGTTCAGCCCCAGCATTTT
CDR3: CASSTTGGMVQPQHF

V: TRBV27
size: once
J: TRBJ1-5
D: -
length: 14
DNA: TGTGCCACCCCGGGTTTGGATAGCAATCAGCCCCAGCATTTT
CDR3: CATPGLDSNQPQHF

V: TRBV27
size: -
J: TRBJ2-1
D: -
length: 16
DNA: TGTGCCAGCACGCACGCGGCCGGGGAGAGACACAATGAGCAGTTCTTC
CDR3: CASTHAAGERHNEQFF

V: TRBV28
size: -
J: TRBJ2-4
D: TRBD1
length: 15
DNA: TGTGCCAGCAGTTTGGTCAGGGGGGCCAAAAACATTCAGTACTTC
CDR3: CASSLVRGAKNIQYF

V: TRBV3-1
size: -
J: TRBJ2-3
D: TRBD2
length: 16
DNA: TGTGCCAGCAGCCAAGATAGCGGGAGGCCCGGGGATACGCAGTATTTT
CDR3: CASSQDSGRPGDTQYF

V: TRBV29-1
size: -
J: TRBJ2-1
D: -
length: 14
DNA: TGCAGCGTCCCGAAGGGAACACGAAACAATGAGCAGTTCTTC
CDR3: CSVPKGTRNNEQFF

V: TRBV7-6
size: -
J: TRBJ2-6
D: -
length: 17
DNA: TGTGCCAGCAGCCCCTGGGACGGACTCTCTGGGGCCAACGTCCTGACTTTC
CDR3: CASSPWDGLSGANVLTF

V: TRBV7-9
size: -
J: TRBJ1-2
D: -
length: 11
DNA: TGTGCCAGCACTCCAGTTTATGGCTACACCTTC
CDR3: CASTPVYGYTF

V: TRBV9
size: -
J: TRBJ1-5
D: TRBD1
length: 15
DNA: TGTGCCAGCAGCGGAGCTGGACAGGCTGGGCAGCCCCAGCATTTT
CDR3: CASSGAGQAGQPQHF

V: TRBV9
size: few
J: TRBJ2-2
D: -
length: 14
DNA: TGTGCCAGCAGCGTCTCAGGGCCTTCCGGGGAGCTGTTTTTT
CDR3: CASSVSGPSGELFF

V: TRBV21-1
size: -
J: TRBJ2-5
D: -
length: 13
DNA: TGTGCCAGCAGGACAGAAATAGCGGAGACCCAGTACTTC
CDR3: CASRTEIAETQYF